This T cell receptor (beta chain) was captured by sequencing in a study of shared clonotypes between healthy human individuals. Germline assignment: CDR1 SNHLY and CDR2 FYNNEI. The CDR3 contains 13 residues. Trimming shortened V by 6 bases and J by 3 bases, and 11 bases separated the two germline ends. The input for sorted-subset replicate PCRs was approximately 210 ng DNA, some 28,000 T cell genomes. Assay used: immunoSEQ multiplex PCR; TCRdb lists only in-frame clones, some missing. The sample contains about 660,000 clones, roughly 70% of which appear only once. The V call is TRBV2, the J call TRBJ2-5; D may be TRBD2 (6 bases). This clonotype was sampled from a woman in her twenties or thirties in good health. The specimen was memory CD4+ T cells sorted from blood. Described subset: CD45RA-negative fraction. The CDR3: CASSRTSKETQYF. DNA of the CDR3: TGTGCCAGCAGCAGAACTAGCAAAGAGACCCAGTACTTC.